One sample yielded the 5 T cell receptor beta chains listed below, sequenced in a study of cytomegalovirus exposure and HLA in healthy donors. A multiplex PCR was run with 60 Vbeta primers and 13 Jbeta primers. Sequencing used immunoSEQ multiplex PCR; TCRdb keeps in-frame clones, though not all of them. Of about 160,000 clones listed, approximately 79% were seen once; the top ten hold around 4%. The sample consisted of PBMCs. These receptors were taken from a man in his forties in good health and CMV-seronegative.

DNA of the CDR3: TGTGCCAGCAGCCGAGTTTCGGACGGGAAAGAAAAACTGTTTTTT. Its translation: CASSRVSDGKEKLFF. The V and J genes are TRBV4-2 and TRBJ1-4; D uncertain. The CDR3 runs 15 residues. Trimming pared 4 bases from V and 8 bases from J, leaving 17 bases between. The V gene's germline CDR1 is LGHNA and CDR2 YNFKEQ.

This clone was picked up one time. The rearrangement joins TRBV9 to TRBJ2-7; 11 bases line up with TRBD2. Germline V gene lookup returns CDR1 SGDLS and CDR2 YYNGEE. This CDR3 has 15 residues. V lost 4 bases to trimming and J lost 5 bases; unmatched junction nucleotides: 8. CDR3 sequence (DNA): TGTGCCAGCAGCCCCTTAGCGGGGGGGCCCCACGAGCAGTACTTC. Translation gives CASSPLAGGPHEQYF.

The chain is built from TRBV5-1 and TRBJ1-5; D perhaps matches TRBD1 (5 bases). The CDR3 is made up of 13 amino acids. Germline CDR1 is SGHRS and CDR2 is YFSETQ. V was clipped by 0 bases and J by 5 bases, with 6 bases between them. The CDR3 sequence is CASSLAGDQPQHF. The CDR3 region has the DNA TGCGCCAGCAGCTTGGCGGGGGATCAGCCCCAGCATTTT.

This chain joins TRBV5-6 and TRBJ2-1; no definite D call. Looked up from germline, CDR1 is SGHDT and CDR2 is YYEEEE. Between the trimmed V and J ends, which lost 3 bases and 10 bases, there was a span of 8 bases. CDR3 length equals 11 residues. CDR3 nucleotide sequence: TGTGCCAGCAGCTCGTACTTAGAGCAGTTCTTC. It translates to CASSSYLEQFF.

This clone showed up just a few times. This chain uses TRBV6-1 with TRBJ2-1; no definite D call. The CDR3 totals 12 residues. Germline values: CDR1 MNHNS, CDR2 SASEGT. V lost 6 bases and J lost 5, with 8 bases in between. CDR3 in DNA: TGTGCCAGCAGAGCAATAAACAATGAGCAGTTCTTC. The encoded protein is CASRAINNEQFF.